The source of this T cell receptor beta chain is a study of shared clonotypes between healthy human individuals. Loaded into unsorted PBMC replicate PCRs was around 300 ng DNA, 30,000 to 35,000 T cell genomes. Only in-frame clones appear in the TCRdb table, and some are missing; sequencing was by immunoSEQ multiplex PCR. The table shows 450,000 or so clones, with roughly four fifths occurring only once. Germline assignment: CDR1 SEHNR and CDR2 FQNEAQ (reference sequence). Trimming pared 5 bases from V and 2 bases from J, leaving 12 bases between. The CDR3 runs to 14 residues. The J gene is TRBJ2-5, the V gene TRBV7-9, with a tentative D call TRBD2 (5 bases). The receptor's source is a woman between 40 and 50 years old in good health. Some clones in this sample may be carry-over from other donors' samples. The sample taken for sequencing was PBMCs. The CDR3 here is CASSTAWEQETQYF. The CDR3 nucleotides are TGTGCCAGCAGCACCGCCTGGGAGCAAGAGACCCAGTACTTC.